The clone carrying this T cell receptor beta chain was counted a few times. Antigen specificity is unknown. This specimen comes from a study of T cell repertoires in cytomegalovirus infection. There are 15 residues in the CDR3. Trimming left V 2 bases short and J 2 bases short, with 13 bases between. CDR1 and CDR2 from the germline V gene are LGHNA and YSLEER. TCRdb processed the reads anew with MiXCR; each CDR3 protein has one entry. The repertoire has 40,000 to 60,000 distinct CDR3 sequences, about 21% of them found once; the top ten carry over 85%. This clonotype was obtained from a human donor in good health (CMV status not recorded). Some clones in this sample may be carry-over from other donors' samples. The source material was CD8+ T cells from cultured PBMCs, sampled from culture after CMV antigen stimulation. This sequence joins TRBV4-3 and TRBJ2-7; D is undetermined. DNA of the CDR3: TGCGCCAGCAGCCAAACTGCGTTAGGCCCCTACGAGCAGTACTTC. Protein product: CASSQTALGPYEQYF.